Presented here are 14 T cell receptor beta chains from one specimen sequenced in a study of blood T cell repertoires in COVID-19 (dated by TCRdb to between 2020 and 2021). The library came from the immunoSEQ multiplex PCR assay. TCRdb re-hosts the immuneACCESS table, in-frame sequences only. Its copies lack some clones; in the studies checked, an unresolved V gene accounts for under half of them, and the cause for the rest is not known. For this sample the table gives approximately 300,000 clones, of which around 87% were detected only once. Roughly 5% of the sample is taken by the ten largest. Material for sequencing was PBMCs or T cells enriched from blood (not recorded which). These TCRs come from a woman in her twenties or thirties who had recovered from COVID-19.

This clone was observed once. The V gene is TRBV30, the J gene TRBJ1-4, with TRBD1 as a possible D gene (6 bases). Trimming removed 8 bases at V and 7 bases at J, with 17 bases between. Germline values: CDR1 GTSNPN, CDR2 SVGIG (reference sequence). This CDR3 spans 13 amino acids. The CDR3 DNA follows: TGTGCCATAACCGGGACATTCAGTGAAAAACTGTTTTTT. It codes for CAITGTFSEKLFF.

V usage is TRBV6-5 and J usage is TRBJ2-7; 7 bases are shared with TRBD1. Germline CDR1 and CDR2: MNHEY and SVGAGI. V shed 2 bases, J shed 5 bases, and the junction held 9 bases outside the gene matches. CDR3 size: 15 residues. In DNA, the CDR3 is TGTGCCAGCAGTTACGCCTCGACAGGGTTCGACGAGCAGTACTTC. This translates into CASSYASTGFDEQYF.

A single count supports this clone. CDR3 bases: TGTGCCAGCAGCCGGACAGATACGCAGTATTTT. Encoded protein: CASSRTDTQYF. This chain uses TRBV25-1 with TRBJ2-3, with D unclear. The CDR3 is made up of 11 amino acids. V lost 6 bases and J lost 3, with 4 bases in between. Germline lookup yields CDR1 MGHDK and CDR2 SYGVNS. The full variable domain, with the rest looked up from reference TRBV25-1 and TRBJ2-3, is EADIYQTPRYLVIGTGKKITLECSQTMGHDKMYWYQQDPGMELHLIHYSYGVNSTEKGDLSSESTVSRIRTEHFPLTLESARPSHTSQYLCASSRTDTQYFGPGTRLTVL.

The chain recombines TRBV19 with TRBJ2-2, with D possibly TRBD1 on 6 matching bases. The CDR3 loop spans 15 amino acids. V was clipped by 6 bases and J by 4 bases, with 15 bases between them. Germline loops: CDR1 LNHDA, CDR2 SQIVND (reference sequence). The DNA of the CDR3 is TGTGCCAGTAGCAACAGGGTAATAGGCACCGGGGAGCTGTTTTTT. This codes for CASSNRVIGTGELFF.

The chain combines TRBV7-2 with TRBJ1-1; weak D call: TRBD1 (6 bases). CDR1 and CDR2 from the germline V gene are SGHTA and FQGNSA. CDR3 length equals 15 residues. V lost 1 base and J 3 bases, leaving 12 bases between the germline ends. In nucleotides, the CDR3 is TGTGCCAGCAGCTTAGATAGCCAGGGGTACACTGAAGCTTTCTTT. Its translation is CASSLDSQGYTEAFF.

The V gene is TRBV5-4, the J gene TRBJ1-6, with TRBD1 identical over 9 bases. V lost 4 bases and J lost 10; bases outside the gene matches: 3. This CDR3 is built from 13 residues. CDR1 is SGHNT and CDR2 is YYREEE in the germline V gene (reference sequence). CDR3 DNA sequence: TGTGCCAGCAGCCCGGGACAGGGATCACCCCTCCACTTT. Its protein product is CASSPGQGSPLHF.

The CDR3 reads CASSSQTSGREQFF. As DNA, the CDR3 is TGTGCCAGCAGTTCCCAGACTAGCGGGCGTGAGCAGTTCTTC. V gene TRBV6-5 combines with J gene TRBJ2-1; 10 bases match TRBD2. This CDR3 is built from 14 residues. CDR1 MNHEY and CDR2 SVGAGI come from the germline V gene. With 4 bases clipped from V and 9 bases from J, the junction kept 6 bases outside the gene matches.

This sequence joins TRBV3-1 (or the pseudogene TRBV3-2) and TRBJ1-5, with D unclear. This CDR3 region has 13 residues. The V gene lost 1 base and the J gene lost 9 bases, with 10 bases spanning the gap. Germline V gives CDR1 LGHDT, CDR2 YNNKEL (reference sequence). This CDR3 reads CASSQVPRGPQHF. The CDR3 region has the DNA TGTGCCAGCAGCCAAGTCCCCCGGGGGCCCCAGCATTTT.

This clone was picked up one time. The chain links TRBV7-2 to TRBJ2-3, with 9 bases fitting TRBD1. CDR1 and CDR2 from the germline V gene are SGHTA and FQGNSA. After removal of 5 bases from V and 3 bases from J, the junction contained 6 bases not matched to a gene. This CDR3 has 15 amino acids. The CDR3 reads CASSRDRGETDTQYF. In DNA form, the CDR3 reads TGTGCCAGCAGCCGTGACAGGGGGGAAACAGATACGCAGTATTTT.

This clone showed up just once. The CDR3 sequence is CSVAEGGNEKLFF. In nucleotides, the CDR3 is TGCAGCGTTGCCGAGGGTGGTAATGAAAAACTGTTTTTT. The gene calls are TRBV29-1 and TRBJ1-4; D is unclear. The CDR3 extends over 13 amino acids. Per germline, CDR1 SQVTM and CDR2 ANQGSEA. Trimming shortened V by 4 bases and J by 4 bases, and 10 bases separated the two germline ends.

J is TRBJ1-2 and V is TRBV7-9; TRBD1 agrees at 9 bases. The CDR3 spans 17 residues. Per the germline V gene, CDR1 is SEHNR and CDR2 is FQNEAQ (reference sequence). The V and J ends lost 4 bases and 5 bases, in that order; junction bases with no gene match: 14. CDR3 in DNA: TGTGCCAGCAGCTCTGCTCAACCGGGACAGGGTCGGTATGGCTACACCTTC. Its translation: CASSSAQPGQGRYGYTF.

This chain uses TRBV28 with TRBJ1-5; 7 bases align to TRBD1. Germline CDR1 and CDR2: MDHEN and SYDVKM. The CDR3 runs 15 residues. Unmatched junction bases numbered 6, after V lost 4 bases and J lost 3 bases. The CDR3 bases are TGTGCCAGCAGTTACGGGACAGACGTCAATCAGCCCCAGCATTTT. It encodes CASSYGTDVNQPQHF.

This chain links TRBV12-3 or TRBV12-4 with TRBJ1-2; 9 bases are shared with TRBD1. The trim removed 0 bases at V and 12 bases at J, leaving 5 bases unmatched. The CDR3 sequence is 13 residues long. The CDR3: CASSLAGQGNHTF. CDR3 DNA sequence: TGTGCCAGCAGTTTAGCTGGACAGGGGAACCACACCTTC.

V and J are TRBV14 and TRBJ2-7; D gene unclear. This CDR3 has 12 residues. V lost 4 bases, J lost 2 bases, and 6 bases lay in between. Germline values: CDR1 SGHDN, CDR2 FVKESK. The CDR3 loop reads CASSPQTYEQYF. The CDR3 nucleotides are TGTGCCAGCAGCCCGCAGACCTACGAGCAGTACTTC.